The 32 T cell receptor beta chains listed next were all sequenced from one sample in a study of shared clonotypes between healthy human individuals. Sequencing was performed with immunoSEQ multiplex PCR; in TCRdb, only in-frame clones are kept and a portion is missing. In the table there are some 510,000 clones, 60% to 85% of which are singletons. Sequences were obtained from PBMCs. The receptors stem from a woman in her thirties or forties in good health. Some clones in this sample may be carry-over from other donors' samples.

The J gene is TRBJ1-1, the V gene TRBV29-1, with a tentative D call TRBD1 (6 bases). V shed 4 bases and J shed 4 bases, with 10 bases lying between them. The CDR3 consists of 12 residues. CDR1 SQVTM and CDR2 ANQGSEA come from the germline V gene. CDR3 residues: CSVARGVTEAFF. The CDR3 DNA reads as TGCAGCGTTGCCAGGGGAGTCACTGAAGCTTTCTTT.

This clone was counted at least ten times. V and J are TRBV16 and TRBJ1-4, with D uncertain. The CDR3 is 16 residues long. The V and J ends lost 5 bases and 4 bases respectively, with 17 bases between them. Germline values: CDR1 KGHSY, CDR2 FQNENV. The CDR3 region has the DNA TGTGCCAGCAGCTCGCCGGGGTCTAACCTTAATGAAAAACTGTTTTTT. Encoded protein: CASSSPGSNLNEKLFF. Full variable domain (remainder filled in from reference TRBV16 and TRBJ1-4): GEEVAQTPKHLVRGEGQKAKLYCAPIKGHSYVFWYQQVLKNEFKFLISFQNENVFDETGMPKERFSAKCLPNSPCSLEIQATKLEDSAVYFCASSSPGSNLNEKLFFGSGTQLSVL.

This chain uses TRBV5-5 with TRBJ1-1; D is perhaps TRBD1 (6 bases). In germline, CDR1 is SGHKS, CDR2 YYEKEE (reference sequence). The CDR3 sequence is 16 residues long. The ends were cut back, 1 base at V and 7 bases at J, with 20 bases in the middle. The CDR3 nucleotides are TGTGCCAGCAGCTTGTCTGGAGGAATAAAGGGGGTTGAAGCTTTCTTT. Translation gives CASSLSGGIKGVEAFF.

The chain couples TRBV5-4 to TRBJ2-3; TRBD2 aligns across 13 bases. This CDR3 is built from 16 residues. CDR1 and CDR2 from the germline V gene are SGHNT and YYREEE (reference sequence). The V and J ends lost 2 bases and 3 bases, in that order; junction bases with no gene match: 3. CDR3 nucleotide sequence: TGTGCCAGCAGCTTTGGGACTAGCGGGGATACAGATACGCAGTATTTT. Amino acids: CASSFGTSGDTDTQYF.

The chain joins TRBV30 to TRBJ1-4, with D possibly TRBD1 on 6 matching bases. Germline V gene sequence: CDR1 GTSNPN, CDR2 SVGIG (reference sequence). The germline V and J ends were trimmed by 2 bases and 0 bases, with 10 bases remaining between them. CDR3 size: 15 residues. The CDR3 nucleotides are TGTGCCTGGAGTCCTACAGGGACAACTAATGAAAAACTGTTTTTT. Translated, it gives CAWSPTGTTNEKLFF. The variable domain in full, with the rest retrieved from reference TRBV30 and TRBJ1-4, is SQTIHQWPATLVQPVGSPLSLECTVEGTSNPNLYWYRQAAGRGLQLLFYSVGIGQISSEVPQNLSASRPQDRQFILSSKKLLLSDSGFYLCAWSPTGTTNEKLFFGSGTQLSVL.

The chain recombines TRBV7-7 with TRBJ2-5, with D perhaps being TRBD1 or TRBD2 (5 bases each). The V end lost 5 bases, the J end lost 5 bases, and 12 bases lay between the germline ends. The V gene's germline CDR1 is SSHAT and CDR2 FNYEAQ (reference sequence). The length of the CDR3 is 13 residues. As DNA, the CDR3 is TGTGCCAGCAGCCCCACGGGGACGGAGACCCAGTACTTC. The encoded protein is CASSPTGTETQYF.

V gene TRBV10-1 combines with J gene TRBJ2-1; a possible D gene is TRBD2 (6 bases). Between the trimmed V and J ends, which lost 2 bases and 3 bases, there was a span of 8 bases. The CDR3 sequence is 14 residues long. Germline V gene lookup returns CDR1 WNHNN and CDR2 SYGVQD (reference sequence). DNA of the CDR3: TGCGCCAGCAGTGAGAGACTAGTCTACAATGAGCAGTTCTTC. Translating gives CASSERLVYNEQFF.

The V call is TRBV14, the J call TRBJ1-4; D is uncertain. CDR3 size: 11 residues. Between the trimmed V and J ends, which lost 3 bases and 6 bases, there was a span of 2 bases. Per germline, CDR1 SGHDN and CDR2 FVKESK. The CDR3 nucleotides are TGTGCCAGCAGCCAGCATGAAAAACTGTTTTTT. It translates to CASSQHEKLFF.

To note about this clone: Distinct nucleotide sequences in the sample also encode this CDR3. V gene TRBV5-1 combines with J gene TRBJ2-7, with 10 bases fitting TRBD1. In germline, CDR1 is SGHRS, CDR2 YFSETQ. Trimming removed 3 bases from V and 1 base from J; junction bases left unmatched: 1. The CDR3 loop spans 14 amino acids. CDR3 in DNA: TGCGCCAGCAGCTCGGGACAGGGGTCCTACGAGCAGTACTTC. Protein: CASSSGQGSYEQYF.

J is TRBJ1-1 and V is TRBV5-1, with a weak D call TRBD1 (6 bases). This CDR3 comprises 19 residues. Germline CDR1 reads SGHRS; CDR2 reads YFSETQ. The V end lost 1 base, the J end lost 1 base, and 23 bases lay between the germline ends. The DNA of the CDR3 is TGCGCCAGCAGCTTGTGGGTGGGGGCTTCTACCCTAGGGAACACTGAAGCTTTCTTT. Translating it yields CASSLWVGASTLGNTEAFF.

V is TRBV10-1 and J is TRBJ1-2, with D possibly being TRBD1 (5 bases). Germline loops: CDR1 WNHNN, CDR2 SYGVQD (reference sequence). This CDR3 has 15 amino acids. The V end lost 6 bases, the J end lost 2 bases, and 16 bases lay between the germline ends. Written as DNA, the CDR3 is TGCGCCAGCAGAATTCCCGGGACGGAAAACTATGGCTACACCTTC. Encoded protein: CASRIPGTENYGYTF.

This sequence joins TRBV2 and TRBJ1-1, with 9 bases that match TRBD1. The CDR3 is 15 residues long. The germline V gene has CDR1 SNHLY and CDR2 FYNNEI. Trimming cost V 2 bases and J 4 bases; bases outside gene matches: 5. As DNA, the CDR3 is TGTGCCAGCAGTGAACGGGACAGGGTCATCACTGAAGCTTTCTTT. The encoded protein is CASSERDRVITEAFF.

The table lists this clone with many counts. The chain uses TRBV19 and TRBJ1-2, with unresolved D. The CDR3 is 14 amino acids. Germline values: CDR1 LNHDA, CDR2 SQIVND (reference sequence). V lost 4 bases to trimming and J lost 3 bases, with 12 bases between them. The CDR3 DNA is TGTGCCAGTAGTACCAGGACGGCGTACTATGGCTACACCTTC. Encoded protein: CASSTRTAYYGYTF. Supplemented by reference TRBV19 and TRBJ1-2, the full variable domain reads DGGITQSPKYLFRKEGQNVTLSCEQNLNHDAMYWYRQDPGQGLRLIYYSQIVNDFQKGDIAEGYSVSREKKESFPLTVTSAQKNPTAFYLCASSTRTAYYGYTFGSGTRLTVV.

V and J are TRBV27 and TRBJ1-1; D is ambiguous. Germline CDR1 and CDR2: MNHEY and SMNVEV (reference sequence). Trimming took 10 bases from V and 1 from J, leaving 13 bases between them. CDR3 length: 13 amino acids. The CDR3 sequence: CATRHGGNTEAFF. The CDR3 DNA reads TGTGCCACCAGACATGGAGGGAACACTGAAGCTTTCTTT.

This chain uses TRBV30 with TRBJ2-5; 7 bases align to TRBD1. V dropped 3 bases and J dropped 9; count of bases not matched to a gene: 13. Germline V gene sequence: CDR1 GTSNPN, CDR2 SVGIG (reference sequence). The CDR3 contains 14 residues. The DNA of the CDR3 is TGTGCCTGGAGCGGGACAGCCCATCTTATGGCCCAGTACTTC. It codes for CAWSGTAHLMAQYF.

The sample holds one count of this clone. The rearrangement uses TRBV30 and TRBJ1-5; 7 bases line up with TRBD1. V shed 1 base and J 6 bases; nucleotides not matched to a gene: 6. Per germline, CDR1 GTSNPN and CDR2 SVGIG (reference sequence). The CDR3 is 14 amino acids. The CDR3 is CAWSGGGRSQPQHF. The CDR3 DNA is TGTGCCTGGAGTGGAGGGGGCAGGAGTCAGCCCCAGCATTTT.

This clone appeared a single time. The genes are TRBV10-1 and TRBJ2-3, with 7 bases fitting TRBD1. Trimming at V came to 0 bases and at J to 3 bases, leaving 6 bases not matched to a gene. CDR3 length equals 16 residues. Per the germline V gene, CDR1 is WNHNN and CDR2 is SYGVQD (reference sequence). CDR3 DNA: TGCGCCAGCAGTGAGTCGAAGGGGGCGCGAACAGATACGCAGTATTTT. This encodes CASSESKGARTDTQYF.

This CDR3 reads CASSDLAGGGTGELFF. CDR3 DNA: TGTGCCAGCAGTGACCTAGCGGGAGGGGGCACCGGGGAGCTGTTTTTT. The J gene is TRBJ2-2, the V gene TRBV2; the match to TRBD2 covers 12 bases. V was clipped by 3 bases and J by 4 bases; unmatched bases: 3. The CDR3 totals 16 residues. CDR1 SNHLY and CDR2 FYNNEI come from the germline V gene.

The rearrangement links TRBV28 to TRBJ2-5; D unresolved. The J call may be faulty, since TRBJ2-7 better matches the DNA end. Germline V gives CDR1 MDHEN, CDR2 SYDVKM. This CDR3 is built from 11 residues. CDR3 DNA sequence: TGTGCCAGCAGTTCCCCGTACGAGCAGTACTTC. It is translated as CASSSPYEQYF.

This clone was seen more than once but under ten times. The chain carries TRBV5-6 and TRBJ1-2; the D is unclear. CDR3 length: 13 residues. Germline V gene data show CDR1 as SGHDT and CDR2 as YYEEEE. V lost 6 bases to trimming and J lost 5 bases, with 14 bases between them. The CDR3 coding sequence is TGTGCCAGCACGTCCTACGGGTTGTATGGCTACACCTTC. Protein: CASTSYGLYGYTF.

Written as DNA, the CDR3 is TGTGCCAGCACCGTGGGCGGGAGGCGACCCACCTACGAGCAGTACTTC. It yields the protein CASTVGGRRPTYEQYF. The chain carries TRBV7-2 and TRBJ2-7, with 8 bases matching TRBD2. The CDR3 is 16 residues long. CDR1 and CDR2 from the germline V gene are SGHTA and FQGNSA. The V segment lost 7 bases and the J segment 2 bases; nucleotides outside the gene matches: 13.

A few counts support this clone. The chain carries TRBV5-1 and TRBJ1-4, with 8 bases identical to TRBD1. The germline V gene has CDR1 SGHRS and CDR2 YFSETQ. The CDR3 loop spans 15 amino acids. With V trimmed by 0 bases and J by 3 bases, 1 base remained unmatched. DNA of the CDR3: TGCGCCAGCAGCTTGGGGGACAGGTCTAATGAAAAACTGTTTTTT. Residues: CASSLGDRSNEKLFF. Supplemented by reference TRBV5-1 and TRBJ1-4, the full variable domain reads KAGVTQTPRYLIKTRGQQVTLSCSPISGHRSVSWYQQTPGQGLQFLFEYFSETQRNKGNFPGRFSGRQFSNSRSEMNVSTLELGDSALYLCASSLGDRSNEKLFFGSGTQLSVL.

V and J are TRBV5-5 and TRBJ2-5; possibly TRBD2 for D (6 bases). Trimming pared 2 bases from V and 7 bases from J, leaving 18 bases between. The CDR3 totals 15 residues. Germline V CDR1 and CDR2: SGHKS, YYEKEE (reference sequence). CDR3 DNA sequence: TGTGCCAGCAGCTTCTCCGGAGGGGAGGAGGGGACCCAGTACTTC. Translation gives CASSFSGGEEGTQYF.

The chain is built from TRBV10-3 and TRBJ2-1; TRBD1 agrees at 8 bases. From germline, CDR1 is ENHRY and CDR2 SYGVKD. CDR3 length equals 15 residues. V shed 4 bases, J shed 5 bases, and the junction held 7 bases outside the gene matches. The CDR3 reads CAISGVAGGNNEQFF. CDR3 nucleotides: TGTGCCATCAGTGGAGTGGCAGGGGGCAACAATGAGCAGTTCTTC.

DNA for the CDR3: TGTGCCAGTAGTATAGTCCCGGGACTAGCGGGAGGGCCACGAGAGACCCAGTACTTC. Translating gives CASSIVPGLAGGPRETQYF. The J gene is TRBJ2-5, the V gene TRBV19; 16 positions match TRBD2. The CDR3 spans 19 residues. Germline assignment: CDR1 LNHDA and CDR2 SQIVND (reference sequence). Trimming at V came to 1 base and at J to 4 bases, leaving 9 bases not matched to a gene.

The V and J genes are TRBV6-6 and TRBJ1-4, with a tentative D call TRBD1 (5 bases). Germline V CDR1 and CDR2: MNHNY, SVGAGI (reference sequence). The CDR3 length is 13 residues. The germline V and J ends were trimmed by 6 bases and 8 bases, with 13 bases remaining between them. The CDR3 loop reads CASSRDRGEKLFF. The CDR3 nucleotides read TGTGCCAGCAGCCGCGACAGAGGGGAAAAACTGTTTTTT.

The CDR3 sequence: CASSPSLNTEAFF. CDR3 coding DNA: TGTGCCAGCAGCCCTAGTCTGAACACTGAAGCTTTCTTT. The rearrangement uses TRBV6-1 and TRBJ1-1; D gene unclear. V shed 6 bases and J shed 0 bases, with 8 bases lying between them. From germline, CDR1 is MNHNS and CDR2 SASEGT. There are 13 residues in the CDR3.

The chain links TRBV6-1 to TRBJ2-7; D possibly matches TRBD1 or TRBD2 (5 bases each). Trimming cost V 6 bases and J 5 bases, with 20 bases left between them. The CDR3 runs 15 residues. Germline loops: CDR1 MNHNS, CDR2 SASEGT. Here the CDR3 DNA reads TGTGCCAGCAGCCGAGATGGTGGGGGTCGAGACGAGCAGTACTTC. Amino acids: CASSRDGGGRDEQYF.

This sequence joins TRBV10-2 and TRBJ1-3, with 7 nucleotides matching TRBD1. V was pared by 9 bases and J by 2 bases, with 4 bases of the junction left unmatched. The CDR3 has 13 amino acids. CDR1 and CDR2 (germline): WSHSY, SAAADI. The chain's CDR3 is CARPGTAGNTIYF. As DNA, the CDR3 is TGCGCCAGGCCTGGGACAGCTGGAAACACCATATATTTT.

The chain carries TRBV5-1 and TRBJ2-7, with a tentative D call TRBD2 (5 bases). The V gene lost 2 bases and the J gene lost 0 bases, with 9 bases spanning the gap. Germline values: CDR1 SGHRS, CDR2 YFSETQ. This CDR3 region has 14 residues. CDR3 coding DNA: TGCGCCAGCAGCTTCGGAGCGGCCTCCTACGAGCAGTACTTC. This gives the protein CASSFGAASYEQYF.

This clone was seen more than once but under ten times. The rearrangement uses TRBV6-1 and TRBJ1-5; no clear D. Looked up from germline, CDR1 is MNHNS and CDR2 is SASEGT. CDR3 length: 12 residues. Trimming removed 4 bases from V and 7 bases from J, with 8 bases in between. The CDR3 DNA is TGTGCCAGCAGTGTTTTGGGGCAGCCCCAGCATTTT. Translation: CASSVLGQPQHF.

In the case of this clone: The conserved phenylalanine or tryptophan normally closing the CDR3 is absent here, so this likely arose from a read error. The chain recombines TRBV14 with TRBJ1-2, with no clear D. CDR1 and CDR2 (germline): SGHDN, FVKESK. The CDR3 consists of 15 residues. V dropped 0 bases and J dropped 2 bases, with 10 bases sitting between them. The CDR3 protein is CASSQDRWPNYGYTS. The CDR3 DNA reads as TGTGCCAGCAGCCAAGATCGATGGCCGAACTATGGCTACACCTCC.